Each of the 10 T cell receptor beta chains below was sequenced from the same sample in a study of shared T cell receptors in the human thymus. Sequencing was performed with immunoSEQ multiplex PCR; in TCRdb, only in-frame clones are kept and a portion is missing. The sample has approximately 660,000 clones, approximately 90% seen once; the top ten hold about 0.01%. In addition, the sample was reused for a study of human thymus T cells.

The sequenced material came from thymocytes. All receptors come from a boy under three years old with a congenital heart defect.

The V call is TRBV5-1, the J call TRBJ2-1; TRBD2 agrees at 10 bases. Trimming cost V 4 bases and J 14 bases; bases outside gene matches: 15. CDR1 is SGHRS, CDR2 YFSETQ, per germline. The CDR3 contains 15 residues. The CDR3 is CASSPKEASGSKEFF. Written as DNA, the CDR3 is TGCGCCAGCAGCCCCAAAGAGGCTAGCGGGAGTAAAGAGTTCTTC.

This chain uses TRBV7-9 with TRBJ1-1; D possibly corresponds to TRBD1 (5 bases). Trimming pared 1 base from V and 5 bases from J, leaving 17 bases between. Germline assignment: CDR1 SEHNR and CDR2 FQNEAQ (reference sequence). This CDR3 region has 16 residues. The DNA of the CDR3 is TGTGCCAGCAGCTTAGGAAGGAGGGGAAGTCGGACTGAAGCTTTCTTT. Translation gives CASSLGRRGSRTEAFF.

The rearrangement uses TRBV10-3 and TRBJ1-1, with TRBD1 matching over 8 bases. Germline lookup yields CDR1 ENHRY and CDR2 SYGVKD. The CDR3 runs 16 residues. V lost 3 bases to trimming and J lost 3 bases; unmatched junction nucleotides: 9. CDR3: CAISDSRTGKHTEAFF. The CDR3 bases are TGTGCCATCAGTGACTCCAGGACAGGGAAACACACTGAAGCTTTCTTT.

The rearrangement joins TRBV6-5 to TRBJ1-1, with D unclear. This CDR3 comprises 14 residues. The germline V gene encodes CDR1 MNHEY and CDR2 SVGAGI. The ends were cut back, 7 bases at V and 1 base at J, with 13 bases in the middle. The CDR3 bases are TGTGCCAGCACCAACAGCCGTCCGAACACTGAAGCTTTCTTT. This gives the protein CASTNSRPNTEAFF.

The chain is built from TRBV6-4 and TRBJ1-1, with D possibly TRBD1 on 6 matching bases. The length of the CDR3 is 15 residues. In germline, CDR1 is MRHNA, CDR2 SNTAGT. Trimming removed 0 bases from V and 3 bases from J, with 11 bases in between. The CDR3 sequence: CASSDSQGRDTEAFF. In DNA, the CDR3 is TGTGCCAGCAGTGACTCACAGGGACGGGACACTGAAGCTTTCTTT.

The chain carries TRBV2 and TRBJ2-5; 7 positions match TRBD2. In germline, CDR1 is SNHLY, CDR2 FYNNEI. V was pared by 9 bases and J by 1 base, with 2 bases of the junction left unmatched. CDR3 length: 12 amino acids. In DNA, the CDR3 is TGTGCCAGGCGACTAGCCCAAGAGACCCAGTACTTC. Protein: CARRLAQETQYF.

This chain links TRBV11-2 with TRBJ1-2; D gene uncertain. The V gene lost 3 bases and the J gene lost 5 bases, with 16 bases spanning the gap. Per germline, CDR1 SGHAT and CDR2 FQNNGV. The CDR3 is made up of 15 amino acids. The CDR3 reads CASSFREAGGYGYTF. In nucleotides, the CDR3 is TGTGCCAGCAGCTTTAGGGAGGCGGGCGGTTATGGCTACACCTTC.

The rearrangement uses TRBV9 and TRBJ2-7, with 9 bases identical to TRBD2. V lost 3 bases, J lost 0 bases, and 10 bases stayed unmatched. CDR3 length: 17 amino acids. Germline V gene sequence: CDR1 SGDLS, CDR2 YYNGEE. The CDR3 DNA reads as TGTGCCAGCAGCGGAGACCTCCGGACTAGCGTCTCCTACGAGCAGTACTTC. It specifies CASSGDLRTSVSYEQYF.

J is TRBJ2-5 and V is TRBV30; TRBD2 matches at 7 bases. Trimming cost V 1 base and J 0 bases; bases outside gene matches: 8. Germline V lookup: CDR1 GTSNPN, CDR2 SVGIG (reference sequence). The CDR3 runs to 16 residues. CDR3 nucleotide sequence: TGTGCCTGGAGTGGCTCTCGCGGGGGAAACCAAGAGACCCAGTACTTC. Translating gives CAWSGSRGGNQETQYF. The full variable domain, its missing parts supplied by reference TRBV30 and TRBJ2-5, is SQTIHQWPATLVQPVGSPLSLECTVEGTSNPNLYWYRQAAGRGLQLLFYSVGIGQISSEVPQNLSASRPQDRQFILSSKKLLLSDSGFYLCAWSGSRGGNQETQYFGPGTRLLVL.

The CDR3 region has the DNA TGTGCCAGCAGCTTAGTACAGGAAGAGACCCAGTACTTC. It encodes CASSLVQEETQYF. This chain joins TRBV7-7 and TRBJ2-5, with D perhaps matching TRBD1 (5 bases). Between the trimmed V and J ends, which lost 1 base and 3 bases, there was a span of 6 bases. Germline V CDR1 and CDR2: SSHAT, FNYEAQ (reference sequence). The CDR3 runs 13 residues.